The following is a TCR beta chain sequence with its context. These data belong to a study of blood T cell repertoires in COVID-19. Study-level background: Sites in the United States, Italy and Spain provided acute and convalescent COVID-19 samples. T cells, B-cell-depleted T cells, or PBMCs supplied cDNA or gDNA.

Per the authors' pipeline: Reference gene primer amplification yielded estimated nucleated cell counts. Generated by immunoSEQ multiplex PCR, the TCRdb table keeps only in-frame clones and is missing some. V, J and clone size derive from that table, while D and trimming were established from the DNA sequence. This table holds around 68,000 clones, 93% found once. V lost 5 bases to trimming and J lost 4 bases, with 11 bases between them. The CDR3 has 13 amino acids. Germline CDR1 SEHNR, CDR2 FQNEAQ (reference sequence). This chain joins TRBV7-9 and TRBJ1-2; weak D call: TRBD1 (6 bases). This TCR derives from a man between 70 and 80 years old with active COVID-19. Specimen: peripheral blood. DNA of the CDR3: TGTGCCAGCAGCCCAGGGGATCCCTATGGCTACACCTTC. Residues: CASSPGDPYGYTF.